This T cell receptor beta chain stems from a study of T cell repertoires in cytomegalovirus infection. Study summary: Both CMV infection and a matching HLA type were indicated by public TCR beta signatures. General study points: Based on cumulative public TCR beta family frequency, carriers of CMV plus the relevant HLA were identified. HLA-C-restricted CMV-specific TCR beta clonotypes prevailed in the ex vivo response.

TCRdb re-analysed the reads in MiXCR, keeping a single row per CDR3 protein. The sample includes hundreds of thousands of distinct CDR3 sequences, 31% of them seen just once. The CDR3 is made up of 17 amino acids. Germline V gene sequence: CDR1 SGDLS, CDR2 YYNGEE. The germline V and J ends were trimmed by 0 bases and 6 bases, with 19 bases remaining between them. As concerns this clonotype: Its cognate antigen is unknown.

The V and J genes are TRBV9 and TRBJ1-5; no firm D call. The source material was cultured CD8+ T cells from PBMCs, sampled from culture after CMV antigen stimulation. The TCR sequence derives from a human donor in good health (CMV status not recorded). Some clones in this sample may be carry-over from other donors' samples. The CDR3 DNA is TGTGCCAGCAGCGTAGGAGGCGGGTTATCCCAAGGTCAGCCCCAGCATTTT. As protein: CASSVGGGLSQGQPQHF.